Below, 5 T cell receptor beta chains from the same sample are listed, as sequenced in a study of spatial heterogeneity in lung cancer. The time point here: blood at routine non-recurrence follow-up after resection. One entry per CDR3 protein, called by TCRdb with MiXCR from the 5' RACE reads. This table holds 45,000 to 55,000 distinct CDR3 sequences, about an eighth found once. This sample comprised PBMCs, obtained at follow-up. Receptors originate from a male donor with early-stage non-small cell lung cancer.

Comment on this clonotype: This sequence may be a read error, since a much larger clone differs from it by one base. V usage is TRBV5-5 and J usage is TRBJ2-1; 8 bases line up with TRBD1. The CDR3 loop spans 15 amino acids. In germline, CDR1 is SGHKS, CDR2 YYEKEE (reference sequence). Germline trimming cut 3 bases from V and 6 bases from J; bases unmatched to any gene: 8. Here the CDR3 reads CASSYGQGPFNEQFF. The CDR3 region has the DNA TGTGCCAGCAGCTACGGACAGGGACCCTTCAATGAGCAGTTCTTC.

Of note for this clonotype: A read error may produce the germline difference seen at one junction end. In DNA, the CDR3 is TGTGCCAGGAGCTTAGATTGGTACGAGCAGTACTTC. Residues: CARSLDWYEQYF. V is TRBV11-2 and J is TRBJ2-7; no clear D gene. The CDR3 spans 12 residues. Germline CDR1 reads SGHAT; CDR2 reads FQNNGV.

Only a few counts were recorded for this clonotype. V usage is TRBV6-2 or TRBV6-3 and J usage is TRBJ2-1, with D unclear. The CDR3 totals 16 residues. Per germline, CDR1 MNHEY and CDR2 SVGEGT. Trimming removed 0 bases from V and 0 bases from J, with 9 bases in between. The CDR3 loop reads CASSYSPRISYNEQFF. The DNA for the CDR3 is TGTGCCAGCAGTTACTCGCCACGTATCTCCTACAATGAGCAGTTCTTC.

This clonotype appeared a few times. The V gene is TRBV20-1, the J gene TRBJ2-1, with 8 bases matching TRBD1. The CDR3 has 15 residues. Germline CDR1 and CDR2: DFQATT and SNEGSKA (reference sequence). V shed 3 bases and J 8 bases; nucleotides not matched to a gene: 12. CDR3 residues: CSASSPGQDRDEQFF. The CDR3 DNA reads TGCAGTGCTAGCTCTCCGGGACAGGACCGGGATGAGCAGTTCTTC.

In DNA form, the CDR3 reads TGCGCCAGCAGGGACAGCCTGGTCGATGAAAAACTGTTTTTT. This gives the protein CASRDSLVDEKLFF. This chain links TRBV5-1 with TRBJ1-4; TRBD1 is a possible D gene (6 bases). From germline, CDR1 is SGHRS and CDR2 YFSETQ. V lost 5 bases and J lost 6, with 14 bases in between. The CDR3 is 14 amino acids.